Given below is one T cell receptor delta chain in context. Its specificity is unknown. The template was reverse-transcribed extracted RNA. CDR3 amplicons came from multiplex PCR with pooled V-gene forward and constant-region reverse primers. TCRdb re-processed the multiplex PCR reads via CATT. This sample has approximately 25,000 delta-chain clones, with over 25% found just once. The data were taken from a study of Vδ1+ human thymocytes. The sorted cells were CD3+ Vdelta1+ Vdelta2- thymocytes from alphabeta-depleted thymus. Study results and limitations: Thymic TRG and TRD repertoires appeared highly polyclonal, with Gaussian CDR3 length distributions. Bulk repertoire data may be misinterpreted because of unexpected Vdelta2 sequences. TRG sequences recurred across donors, whereas TRD sequences stayed essentially private. Despite high sort purity, roughly 21% of thymic T cell receptor delta sequences were Vdelta2.

Unmatched junction bases numbered 27, after V lost 2 bases and J lost 0 bases. The CDR3 consists of 23 residues. CDR1 and CDR2 (germline): TSWWSYY, QGS. Sequenced: Vdelta1+ gamma-delta thymocytes from the thymus. Subset noted: FACS-sorted CD3+ TCRalphabeta- TCRVdelta1+ TCRVdelta2- thymocytes. The chain combines TRDV1 with TRDJ1, with TRDD2 matching over 7 bases. The sequence derives from a boy in the first two years of life who had congenital heart surgery. The CDR3 loop reads CALGEFRPFLRRGHRNYTDKLIF. The CDR3 nucleotides read TGTGCTCTTGGGGAATTCAGGCCCTTCCTTCGCCGTGGGCATCGTAATTACACCGATAAACTCATCTTT.